This T cell receptor beta chain stems from a study of blood T cell repertoires in COVID-19. Overall study context: The study drew acute and convalescent COVID-19 samples from the United States, Italy and Spain.

Profiled with immunoSEQ multiplex PCR; TCRdb holds only in-frame clones, not every one. The sample yields 110,000 or so clones, 84% seen once. The CDR3 has 14 residues. V dropped 9 bases and J dropped 6 bases, with 18 bases sitting between them. Germline V CDR1 and CDR2: LNHDA, SQIVND (reference sequence). Sequencing was performed on peripheral blood. The clonotype originates from a woman between 40 and 55 years old with acute or convalescent COVID-19. The chain uses TRBV19 and TRBJ1-5; weak D call: TRBD1 (6 bases). CDR3 DNA sequence: TGTGCCAGCCGTGAGACAGGCCCGCGTCAGCCCCAGCATTTT. Protein product: CASRETGPRQPQHF.